One sample yielded the 9 T cell receptor beta chains listed below, sequenced in a study of T cell repertoires in cytomegalovirus infection. From the reads, TCRdb called clonotypes with MiXCR, one entry per CDR3 protein. Of some 940,000 distinct CDR3 sequences in the sample, around 32% are singletons; the top ten hold about 14%. These receptors' antigens are unknown. The material was cultured CD8+ T cells from PBMCs, obtained from culture after CMV antigen stimulation. Receptors were obtained from a human donor in good health (CMV status not recorded). Some clones in this sample may be carry-over from other donors' samples.

This clonotype has just a few counts. The chain links TRBV10-2 to TRBJ1-6, with D possibly matching TRBD1 (6 bases). Germline CDR1 WSHSY, CDR2 SAAADI. This CDR3 spans 14 amino acids. Trimming removed 3 bases from V and 8 bases from J, with 11 bases in between. The CDR3 coding sequence is TGCGCCAGCAGTGAATGGGACACCGATTCACCCCTCCACTTT. Translation: CASSEWDTDSPLHF.

The chain uses TRBV6-5 and TRBJ2-7; D remains unclear. The CDR3 sequence is 14 residues long. Trimming stripped 5 bases from V and 2 bases from J, with 13 bases between. The germline gives CDR1 MNHEY, CDR2 SVGAGI. The chain's CDR3 is CASSGHDTAYEQYF. CDR3 sequence (DNA): TGTGCCAGCAGTGGCCACGACACGGCCTACGAGCAGTACTTC.

The J gene is TRBJ2-1, the V gene TRBV18; possibly TRBD1 or TRBD2 for D (6 bases each). Germline V gives CDR1 KGHSH, CDR2 LQKENI. V was clipped by 3 bases and J by 3 bases, with 15 bases between them. The CDR3 contains 16 residues. CDR3 amino acids: CASSPEWGAHYNEQFF. CDR3 in DNA: TGTGCCAGCTCACCCGAGTGGGGGGCGCACTACAATGAGCAGTTCTTC.

This clonotype has just a few counts. The chain joins TRBV12-3 or TRBV12-4 to TRBJ1-3; D unclear. V was pared by 7 bases and J by 1 base, with 5 bases between. The CDR3 extends over 12 amino acids. The CDR3 DNA is TGTGCCAGCATTGAGTCTGGAAACACCATATATTTT. Its protein is CASIESGNTIYF.

This clonotype was observed a handful of times. This chain joins TRBV6-1 and TRBJ1-1; D remains ambiguous. V lost 6 bases and J lost 3, with 8 bases in between. The CDR3 is 12 residues long. Germline lookup yields CDR1 MNHNS and CDR2 SASEGT. For the CDR3, the DNA is TGTGCCAGCAGGTTGAGTGACACTGAAGCTTTCTTT. This codes for CASRLSDTEAFF.

The table lists this clonotype with a few counts. The chain is built from TRBV7-9 and TRBJ1-6, with 8 bases identical to TRBD1. Germline V CDR1 and CDR2: SEHNR, FQNEAQ (reference sequence). Trimming at V came to 4 bases and at J to 7 bases, leaving 3 bases not matched to a gene. This CDR3 spans 14 amino acids. The CDR3 nucleotides read TGTGCCAGCAGCTCCCAGGGGGCGAATTCACCCCTCCACTTT. It yields the protein CASSSQGANSPLHF.

This clonotype appeared a few times. This sequence joins TRBV10-3 and TRBJ2-3, with D unresolved. CDR3 length equals 13 residues. V was cut by 4 bases and J by 2 bases, with 7 bases left in between. CDR1 is ENHRY and CDR2 is SYGVKD in the germline V gene. The CDR3 is CAISAPDTDTQYF. In nucleotides, the CDR3 is TGTGCCATCAGTGCCCCGGACACAGATACGCAGTATTTT.

The chain uses TRBV27 and TRBJ1-1, with D possibly matching TRBD1 (6 bases). The CDR3 sequence is 16 residues long. Germline CDR1 MNHEY, CDR2 SMNVEV (reference sequence). V lost 3 bases and J lost 2, with 16 bases in between. The CDR3 protein is CASSFDTGFRNTEAFF. The CDR3 DNA sequence: TGTGCCAGCAGTTTTGACACAGGGTTTCGCAACACTGAAGCTTTCTTT.

This clonotype showed up just a few times. The chain carries TRBV19 and TRBJ2-3; 10 bases map to TRBD2. Trimming at V came to 8 bases and at J to 4 bases, leaving 12 bases not matched to a gene. The germline V gene encodes CDR1 LNHDA and CDR2 SQIVND (reference sequence). This CDR3 region has 16 residues. In nucleotides, the CDR3 is TGTGCCAGTGGGGAAAGCGGGGGGGCTATGGCAGATACGCAGTATTTT. Translation: CASGESGGAMADTQYF.